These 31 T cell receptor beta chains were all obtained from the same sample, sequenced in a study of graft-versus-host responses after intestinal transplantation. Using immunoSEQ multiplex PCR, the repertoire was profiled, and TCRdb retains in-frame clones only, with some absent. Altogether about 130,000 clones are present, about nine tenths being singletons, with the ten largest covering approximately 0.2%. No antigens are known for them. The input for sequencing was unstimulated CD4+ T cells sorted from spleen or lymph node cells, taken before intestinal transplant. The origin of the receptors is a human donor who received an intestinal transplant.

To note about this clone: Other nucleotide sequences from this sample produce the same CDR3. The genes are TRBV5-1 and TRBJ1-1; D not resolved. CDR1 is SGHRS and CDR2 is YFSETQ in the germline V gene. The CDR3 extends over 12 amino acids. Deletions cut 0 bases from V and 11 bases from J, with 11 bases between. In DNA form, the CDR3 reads TGCGCCAGCAGCTTGGAGGGAGGTGAGGCTTTCTTT. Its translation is CASSLEGGEAFF.

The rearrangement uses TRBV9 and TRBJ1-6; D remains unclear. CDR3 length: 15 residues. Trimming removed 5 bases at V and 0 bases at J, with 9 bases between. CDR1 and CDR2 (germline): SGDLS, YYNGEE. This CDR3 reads CASSRDFSYNSPLHF. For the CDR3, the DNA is TGTGCCAGCAGTAGAGACTTCTCCTATAATTCACCCCTCCACTTT. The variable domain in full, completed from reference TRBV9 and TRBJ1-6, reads DSGVTQTPKHLITATGQRVTLRCSPRSGDLSVYWYQQSLDQGLQFLIQYYNGEERAKGNILERFSAQQFPDLHSELNLSSLELGDSALYFCASSRDFSYNSPLHFGNGTRLTVT.

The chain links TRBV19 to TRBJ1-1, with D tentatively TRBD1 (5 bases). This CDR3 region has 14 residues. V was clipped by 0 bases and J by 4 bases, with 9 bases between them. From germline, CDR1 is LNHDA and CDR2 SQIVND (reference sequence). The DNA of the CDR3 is TGTGCCAGTAGTATAGAATGGGGCGGCACTGAAGCTTTCTTT. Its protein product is CASSIEWGGTEAFF.

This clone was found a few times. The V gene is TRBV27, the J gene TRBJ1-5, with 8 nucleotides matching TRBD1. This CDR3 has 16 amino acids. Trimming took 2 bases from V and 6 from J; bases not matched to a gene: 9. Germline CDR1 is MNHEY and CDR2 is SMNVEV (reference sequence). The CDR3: CASSLGQGAGIQPQHF. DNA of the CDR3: TGTGCCAGCAGTTTAGGGCAGGGGGCAGGAATTCAGCCCCAGCATTTT.

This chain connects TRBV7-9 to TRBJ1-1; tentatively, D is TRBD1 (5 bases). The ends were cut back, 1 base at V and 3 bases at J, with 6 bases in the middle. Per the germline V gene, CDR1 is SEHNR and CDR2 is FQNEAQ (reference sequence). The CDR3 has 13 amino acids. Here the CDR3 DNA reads TGTGCCAGCAGCTTAGTACAGGACACTGAAGCTTTCTTT. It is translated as CASSLVQDTEAFF.

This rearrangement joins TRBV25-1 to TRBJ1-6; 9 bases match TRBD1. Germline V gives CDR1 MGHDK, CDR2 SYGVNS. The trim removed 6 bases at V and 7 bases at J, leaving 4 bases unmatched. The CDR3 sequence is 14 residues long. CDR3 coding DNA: TGTGCCAGCAGGGCCGGGACAGGGAATTCACCCCTCCACTTT. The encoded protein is CASRAGTGNSPLHF.

The chain's CDR3 is CASSQTNEQYF. As DNA, the CDR3 is TGTGCCAGCAGCCAAACCAACGAGCAGTACTTC. The rearrangement joins TRBV4-2 to TRBJ2-7; D gene uncertain. V was trimmed by 2 bases and J by 5 bases, leaving 4 bases between them. The CDR3 length is 11 residues. CDR1 and CDR2 (germline): LGHNA, YNFKEQ.

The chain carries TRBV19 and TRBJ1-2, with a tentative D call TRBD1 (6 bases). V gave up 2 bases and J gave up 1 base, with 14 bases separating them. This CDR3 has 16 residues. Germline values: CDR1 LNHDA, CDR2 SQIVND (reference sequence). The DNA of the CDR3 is TGTGCCAGTAGTATACTTGGGACACGTAATAACTATGGCTACACCTTC. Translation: CASSILGTRNNYGYTF.

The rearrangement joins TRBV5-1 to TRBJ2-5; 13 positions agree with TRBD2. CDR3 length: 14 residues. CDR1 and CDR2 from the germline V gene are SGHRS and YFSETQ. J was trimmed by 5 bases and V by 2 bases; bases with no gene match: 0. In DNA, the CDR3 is TGCGCCAGCAGCTTACTAGCGGGGGGGGAGACCCAGTACTTC. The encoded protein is CASSLLAGGETQYF.

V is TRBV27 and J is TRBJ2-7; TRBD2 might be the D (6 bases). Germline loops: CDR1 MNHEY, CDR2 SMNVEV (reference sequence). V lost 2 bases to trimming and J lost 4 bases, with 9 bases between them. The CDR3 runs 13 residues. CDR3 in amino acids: CASSLQEGYEQYF. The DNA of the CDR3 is TGTGCCAGCAGTTTACAGGAGGGGTACGAGCAGTACTTC.

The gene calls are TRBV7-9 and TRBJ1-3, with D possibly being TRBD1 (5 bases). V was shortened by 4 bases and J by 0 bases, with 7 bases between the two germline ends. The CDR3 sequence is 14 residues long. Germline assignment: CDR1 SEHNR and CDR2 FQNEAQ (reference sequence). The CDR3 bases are TGTGCCAGCAGCTCCAGGGTCTCTGGAAACACCATATATTTT. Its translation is CASSSRVSGNTIYF.

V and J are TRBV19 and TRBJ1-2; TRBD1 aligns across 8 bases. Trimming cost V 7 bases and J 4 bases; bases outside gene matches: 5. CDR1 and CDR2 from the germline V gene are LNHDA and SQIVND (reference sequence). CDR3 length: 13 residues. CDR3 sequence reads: CASTTRGLYGYTF. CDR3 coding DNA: TGTGCCAGTACAACCAGGGGGCTCTATGGCTACACCTTC.

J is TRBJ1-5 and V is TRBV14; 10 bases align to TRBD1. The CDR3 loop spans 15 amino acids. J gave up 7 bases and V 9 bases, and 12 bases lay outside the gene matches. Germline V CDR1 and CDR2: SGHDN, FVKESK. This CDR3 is CASPPGQGFRQPQHF. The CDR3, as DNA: TGTGCCAGTCCCCCGGGACAGGGGTTTCGGCAGCCCCAGCATTTT.

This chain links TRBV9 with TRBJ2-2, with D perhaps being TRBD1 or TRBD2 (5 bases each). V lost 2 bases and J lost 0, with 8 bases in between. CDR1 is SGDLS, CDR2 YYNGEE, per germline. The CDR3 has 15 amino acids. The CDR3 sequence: CASSVRETNTGELFF. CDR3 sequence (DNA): TGTGCCAGCAGCGTCAGGGAGACGAACACCGGGGAGCTGTTTTTT. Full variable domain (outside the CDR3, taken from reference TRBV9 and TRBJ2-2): DSGVTQTPKHLITATGQRVTLRCSPRSGDLSVYWYQQSLDQGLQFLIQYYNGEERAKGNILERFSAQQFPDLHSELNLSSLELGDSALYFCASSVRETNTGELFFGEGSRLTVL.

The CDR3 region has the DNA TGTGCCAGCAGTTTCGTCGCTAGCGGGAGGGCCCGGAATGAGCAGTTCTTC. Its translation is CASSFVASGRARNEQFF. The genes are TRBV28 and TRBJ2-1, with 12 bases that match TRBD2. The CDR3 covers 17 residues. Germline trimming cut 3 bases from V and 7 bases from J; bases unmatched to any gene: 10. Per the germline V gene, CDR1 is MDHEN and CDR2 is SYDVKM.

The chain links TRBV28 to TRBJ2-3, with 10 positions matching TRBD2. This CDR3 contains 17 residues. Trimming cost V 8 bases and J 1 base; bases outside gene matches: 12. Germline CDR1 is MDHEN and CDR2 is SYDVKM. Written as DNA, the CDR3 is TGTGCCAGCCCTCCTAGCGGGAGTTTATGGGGCACAGATACGCAGTATTTT. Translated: CASPPSGSLWGTDTQYF.

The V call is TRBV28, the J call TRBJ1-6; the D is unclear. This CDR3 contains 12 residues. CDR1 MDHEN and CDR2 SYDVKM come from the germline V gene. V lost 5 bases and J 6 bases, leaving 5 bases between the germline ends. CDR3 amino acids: CASSEGNSPLHF. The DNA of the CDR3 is TGTGCCAGCAGTGAGGGTAATTCACCCCTCCACTTT.

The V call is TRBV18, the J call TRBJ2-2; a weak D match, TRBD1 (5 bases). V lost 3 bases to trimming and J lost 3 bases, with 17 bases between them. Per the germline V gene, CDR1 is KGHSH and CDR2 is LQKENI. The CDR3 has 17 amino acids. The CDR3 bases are TGTGCCAGCTCACCTACAGTGGGGCCCGCTTACACCGGGGAGCTGTTTTTT. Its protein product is CASSPTVGPAYTGELFF.

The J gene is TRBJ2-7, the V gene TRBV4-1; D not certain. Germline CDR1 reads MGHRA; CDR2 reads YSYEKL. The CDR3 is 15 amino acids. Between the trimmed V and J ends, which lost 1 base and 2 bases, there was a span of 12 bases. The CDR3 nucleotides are TGCGCCAGCAGCCAAGGCCGAGAAAACCCCTACGAGCAGTACTTC. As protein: CASSQGRENPYEQYF.

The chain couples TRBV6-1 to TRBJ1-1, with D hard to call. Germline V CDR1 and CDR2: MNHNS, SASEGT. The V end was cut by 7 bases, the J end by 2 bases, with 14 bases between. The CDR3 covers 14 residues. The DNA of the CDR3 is TGTGCCAGCAATCGTCGGCAAGCTAACACTGAAGCTTTCTTT. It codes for CASNRRQANTEAFF.

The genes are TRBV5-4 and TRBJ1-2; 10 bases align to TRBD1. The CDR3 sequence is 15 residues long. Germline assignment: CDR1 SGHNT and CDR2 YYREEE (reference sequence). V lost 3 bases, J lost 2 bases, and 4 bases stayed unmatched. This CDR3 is CASSWGTGANYGYTF. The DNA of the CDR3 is TGTGCCAGCAGCTGGGGGACAGGGGCAAACTATGGCTACACCTTC. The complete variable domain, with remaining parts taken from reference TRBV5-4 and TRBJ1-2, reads ETGVTQSPTHLIKTRGQQVTLRCSSQSGHNTVSWYQQALGQGPQFIFQYYREEENGRGNFPPRFSGLQFPNYSSELNVNALELDDSALYLCASSWGTGANYGYTFGSGTRLTVV.

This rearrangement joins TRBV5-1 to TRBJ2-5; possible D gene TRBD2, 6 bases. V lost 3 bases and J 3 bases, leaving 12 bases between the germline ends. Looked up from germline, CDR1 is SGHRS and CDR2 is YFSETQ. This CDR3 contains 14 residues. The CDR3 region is CASSWARLEETQYF. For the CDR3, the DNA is TGCGCCAGCAGCTGGGCCCGACTAGAAGAGACCCAGTACTTC.

CDR3 in amino acids: CASSPRDTHGYTF. CDR3 sequence (DNA): TGTGCCAGCAGCCCCCGGGACACCCATGGCTACACCTTC. The J gene is TRBJ1-2, the V gene TRBV9; D perhaps matches TRBD1 (6 bases). The CDR3 is made up of 13 amino acids. Trimming took off 4 bases at V and 6 bases at J, with 13 bases between the two ends. CDR1 SGDLS and CDR2 YYNGEE come from the germline V gene.

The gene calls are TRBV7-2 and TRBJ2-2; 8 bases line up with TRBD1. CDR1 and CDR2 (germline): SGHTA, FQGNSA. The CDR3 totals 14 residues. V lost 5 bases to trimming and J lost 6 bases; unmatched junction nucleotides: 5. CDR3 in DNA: TGTGCCAGCAGCACCCGGACAGGGCCCGGGGAGCTGTTTTTT. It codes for CASSTRTGPGELFF.

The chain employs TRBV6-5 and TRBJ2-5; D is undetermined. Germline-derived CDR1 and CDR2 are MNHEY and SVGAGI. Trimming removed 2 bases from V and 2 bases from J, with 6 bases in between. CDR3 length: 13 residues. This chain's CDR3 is CASSYDLQETQYF. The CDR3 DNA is TGTGCCAGCAGTTACGACTTGCAAGAGACCCAGTACTTC.

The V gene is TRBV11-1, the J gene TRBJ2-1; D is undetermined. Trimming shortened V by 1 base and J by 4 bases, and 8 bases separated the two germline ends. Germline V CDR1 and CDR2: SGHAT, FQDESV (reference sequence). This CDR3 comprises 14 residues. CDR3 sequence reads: CASSLEGFYNEQFF. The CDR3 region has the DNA TGTGCCAGCAGCTTAGAGGGTTTTTACAATGAGCAGTTCTTC.

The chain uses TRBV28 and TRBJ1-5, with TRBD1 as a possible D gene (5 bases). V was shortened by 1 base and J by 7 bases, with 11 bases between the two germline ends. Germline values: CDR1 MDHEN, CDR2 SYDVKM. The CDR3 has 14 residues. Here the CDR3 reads CASSLSPGTQPQHF. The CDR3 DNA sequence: TGTGCCAGCAGTTTATCCCCAGGGACCCAGCCCCAGCATTTT.

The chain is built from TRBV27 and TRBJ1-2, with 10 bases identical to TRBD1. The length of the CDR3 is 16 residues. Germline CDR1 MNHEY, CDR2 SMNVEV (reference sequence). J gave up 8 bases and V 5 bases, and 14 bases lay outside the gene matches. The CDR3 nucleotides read TGTGCCAGCAGTCCGCGACAGGGGGCAAATCGTATGGGCTACACCTTC. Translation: CASSPRQGANRMGYTF.

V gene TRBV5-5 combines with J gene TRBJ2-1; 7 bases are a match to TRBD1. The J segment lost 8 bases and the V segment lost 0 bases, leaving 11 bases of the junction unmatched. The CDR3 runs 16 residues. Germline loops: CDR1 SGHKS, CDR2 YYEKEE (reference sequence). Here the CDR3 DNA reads TGTGCCAGCAGCTTGGTAAGCGGCAGGGGGAAGGATGAGCAGTTCTTC. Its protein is CASSLVSGRGKDEQFF.

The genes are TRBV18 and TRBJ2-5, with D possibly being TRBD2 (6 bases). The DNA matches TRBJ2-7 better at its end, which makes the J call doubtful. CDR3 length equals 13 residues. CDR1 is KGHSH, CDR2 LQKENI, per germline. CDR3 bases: TGTGCCAGCTCGCGGGACCGAACCTACGAGCAGTACTTC. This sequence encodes CASSRDRTYEQYF.

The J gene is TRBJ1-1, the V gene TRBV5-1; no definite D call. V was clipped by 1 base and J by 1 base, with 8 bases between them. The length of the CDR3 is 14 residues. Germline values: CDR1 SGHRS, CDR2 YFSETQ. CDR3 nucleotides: TGCGCCAGCAGCTTGTCCCAGACGAACACTGAAGCTTTCTTT. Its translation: CASSLSQTNTEAFF.